Included here is one TCR beta chain sequence, with context. Antigen unknown. Losses at the gene ends were 5 bases for V and 6 bases for J; bases not matched to a gene: 7. This CDR3 spans 15 amino acids. Germline V gene lookup returns CDR1 MDHEN and CDR2 SYDVKM. This sample is drawn from a study of blood T cells in healthy people across ages. Study outcomes and limitations: Among T cells, TCR beta diversity per million cells dropped roughly linearly as age rose. Both naive CD4+ cell counts and diversity were greater in long-lived donors than in aged donors.

Through a sample-barcoded 5' primer and a J-beta primer mix, a second PCR was run for roughly 6 to 11 cycles. TCRdb reanalysed the 5' RACE reads using MiXCR and keeps one entry per CDR3 protein. This table holds over 950,000 distinct CDR3 sequences, less than 45% found once. The V and J genes are TRBV28 and TRBJ2-3; 11 nucleotides match TRBD1. The sequencing input was blood. This receptor was taken from a man aged 18 to 30 in good health. CDR3 sequence (DNA): TGTGCCAGCAGTGGCTGGACAGGGGGCGCGGATACGCAGTATTTT. The encoded protein is CASSGWTGGADTQYF.